Listed below are T cell receptor beta chains from one sample, sequenced in a study of early stage breast cancer tumors. The method was immunoSEQ multiplex PCR; TCRdb's version includes in-frame clones alone and lacks a portion of them. The sample includes tens of thousands of clones, around 78% of them seen just once. The sample consisted of blood. Receptor source: a person between 35 and 49 years old with breast cancer. Both conserved end residues are part of each CDR3. The D gene is left open where the match is weak. Expanded clones are given a class, and other clones once, few, many or no size at all.

d_gene	v_gene	abundance	j_gene	CDR3nt	CDR3aa
-	TRBV7-3	-	TRBJ2-1	TGTGCCAGCAGCTTATCGGGACCCAGGGGAGGGAATGAGCAGTTCTTC	CASSLSGPRGGNEQFF
-	TRBV2	-	TRBJ2-4	TGTGCCAGCAGTGAAGTACAAATAGCCAAAAACATTCAGTACTTC	CASSEVQIAKNIQYF
-	TRBV7-9	few	TRBJ1-5	TGTGCCAGCAGCTTGGATCTCAATCAGCCCCAGCATTTT	CASSLDLNQPQHF
TRBD1	TRBV6-5	-	TRBJ1-5	TGTGCCAGCAGTTACAGGCAGGGGGCCGGGCCCCAGCATTTT	CASSYRQGAGPQHF
-	TRBV10-2	-	TRBJ1-3	TGCGCCAGCAGCTATCAGGGGCCGCACTCTGGAAACACCATATATTTT	CASSYQGPHSGNTIYF
-	TRBV2	few	TRBJ2-7	TGTGCCAGCAGTGCGACTAGCGAGCAGTACTTC	CASSATSEQYF
-	TRBV30	-	TRBJ2-3	TGTGCCTGCCGGCTGGGGAGGGATACGCAGTATTTT	CACRLGRDTQYF
-	TRBV7-9	-	TRBJ1-2	TGTGCCAGCAGCCCAGATGGACAGTACTACACCTTC	CASSPDGQYYTF
-	TRBV30	once	TRBJ2-5	TGTGCCTGGAGGCAGGGACAAGAGACCCAGTACTTC	CAWRQGQETQYF
TRBD1	TRBV11-3	-	TRBJ1-3	TGTGCCAGCAGCTATATGCCAGGACAGGGGGGAAACACCATATATTTT	CASSYMPGQGGNTIYF
-	TRBV21-1	-	TRBJ2-5	TGTGCCAGCAGCAAAGGGGGACAGACCCAAGAGACCCAGTACTTC	CASSKGGQTQETQYF
TRBD2	TRBV7-9	-	TRBJ2-1	TGTGCCAGCAGCCCCGGACCCCGCGGGAGCTACAATGAGCAGTTCTTC	CASSPGPRGSYNEQFF
-	TRBV27	few	TRBJ1-5	TGTGCCAGCAGCCAGGGATACAATCAGCCCCAGCATTTT	CASSQGYNQPQHF
-	TRBV5-1	-	TRBJ2-2	TGCGCCAGCAGCCTAAAGGGGACAAGGAGTAGTGAGGAGCTGTTTTTT	CASSLKGTRSSEELFF
-	TRBV7-9	-	TRBJ1-1	TGTGCCAGCAGCTTACTTGGGACCGAGGGGGAAGCTTTCTTT	CASSLLGTEGEAFF